A selection of T cell receptor beta chains follows, all from one sample in a study of OX40 agonist ivuxolimab in advanced cancers. TCRdb keeps only in-frame clones here, not all; method: immunoSEQ multiplex PCR. This table has around 140,000 clones, 90% appearing once. This specimen was CD4+ or CD8+ T cells sorted from blood, taken in a trial of the OX40 agonist ivuxolimab. The receptors shown here come from an adult with an advanced solid tumor such as melanoma, head and neck, liver or kidney cancer. Both conserved end residues are part of each CDR3. The order of the fields is clone size, D gene, V gene, J gene, CDR3 protein, CDR3 DNA. The D gene is left open where the match is weak. Where a row states a size, it is once, few, many or the class of an expanded clone; other rows omit it.

few	TRBD1	TRBV19	TRBJ1-3	CASSPDQDRKPFSGNTIYF	TGTGCCAGTAGTCCGGACCAGGACAGGAAACCATTCTCTGGAAACACCATATATTTT
-	-	TRBV5-1	TRBJ1-4	CASSLGSTNEKLFF	TGCGCCAGCAGCTTGGGGTCAACTAATGAAAAACTGTTTTTT
-	TRBD1	TRBV5-5	TRBJ2-7	CASSLDRGQTYEQYF	TGTGCCAGCAGCTTGGACAGGGGGCAGACCTACGAGCAGTACTTC
-	TRBD2	TRBV28	TRBJ2-7	CASSPGRSSGSLTYEQYF	TGTGCCAGCAGCCCTGGCCGAAGTAGCGGGAGCCTCACCTACGAGCAGTACTTC
-	-	TRBV9	TRBJ2-3	CASSVQGNTDTQYF	TGTGCCAGCAGCGTACAAGGGAACACAGATACGCAGTATTTT
-	-	TRBV4-2	TRBJ2-5	CASSQPTREATQYF	TGTGCCAGCAGCCAACCTACTAGGGAGGCGACCCAGTACTTC
-	TRBD1	TRBV9	TRBJ2-3	CASSVAGQGTADTQYF	TGTGCCAGCAGCGTAGCGGGACAGGGTACGGCAGATACGCAGTATTTT
-	-	TRBV29-1	TRBJ2-5	CSVDGTVQETQYF	TGCAGCGTTGACGGTACAGTCCAAGAGACCCAGTACTTC
once	TRBD2	TRBV5-1	TRBJ2-1	CASSLSGSLYNEQFF	TGCGCCAGCAGCTTGAGCGGGAGTCTCTACAATGAGCAGTTCTTC
-	-	TRBV9	TRBJ2-7	CASSHSHQADEQYF	TGTGCCAGCAGCCACTCTCATCAAGCAGACGAGCAGTACTTC
once	TRBD2	TRBV6-1	TRBJ2-3	CASSEVLAGVATDTQYF	TGTGCCAGCAGTGAAGTCCTAGCGGGAGTTGCCACAGATACGCAGTATTTT
-	-	TRBV4-3	TRBJ1-2	CASSRDTSNYGYTF	TGCGCCAGCAGCCGGGACACCTCTAACTATGGCTACACCTTC
-	-	TRBV2	TRBJ2-5	CAYTEGGGQETQYF	TGTGCCTACACCGAAGGGGGGGGCCAAGAGACCCAGTACTTC
-	TRBD1	TRBV6-5	TRBJ1-3	CASKTGATGNTIYF	TGTGCCAGCAAGACAGGGGCAACGGGAAACACCATATATTTT
-	-	TRBV11-2	TRBJ2-6	CASSLYELSGANVLTF	TGTGCCAGCAGCTTATACGAGCTCTCTGGGGCCAACGTCCTGACTTTC
-	-	TRBV29-1	TRBJ2-2	CSARVQGTTGELFF	TGCAGCGCTCGGGTGCAGGGGACCACCGGGGAGCTGTTTTTT
-	TRBD1	TRBV9	TRBJ1-1	CASSGGQSPFSNTEAFF	TGTGCCAGCAGCGGGGGACAGTCCCCCTTCTCAAACACTGAAGCTTTCTTT
-	-	TRBV23-1	TRBJ1-2	CASSQSLGAPYYGYTF	TGCGCCAGCAGTCAATCGTTGGGGGCACCTTACTATGGCTACACCTTC
-	TRBD2	TRBV19	TRBJ2-1	CASSIDLRTSGAYNEQFF	TGTGCCAGTAGTATAGATCTCCGGACTAGCGGGGCCTACAATGAGCAGTTCTTC
-	-	TRBV10-3	TRBJ1-1	CAISRTVNTEAFF	TGTGCCATCAGCAGGACGGTGAACACTGAAGCTTTCTTT
-	-	TRBV5-1	TRBJ2-2	CASSTRELPNTGELFF	TGCGCCAGCAGCACCAGGGAGCTGCCGAACACCGGGGAGCTGTTTTTT
-	-	TRBV4-2	TRBJ2-1	CASSPKGGTGYNEQFF	TGTGCCAGCAGCCCCAAAGGGGGGACGGGATACAATGAGCAGTTCTTC
-	-	TRBV25-1	TRBJ2-2	CASSEGETNTGELFF	TGTGCCAGCAGTGAAGGAGAGACGAACACCGGGGAGCTGTTTTTT
-	-	TRBV7-3	TRBJ1-1	CASSLSGPTEAFF	TGTGCCAGCAGCTTATCAGGACCCACTGAAGCTTTCTTT
-	-	TRBV7-3	TRBJ1-2	CASSLTIEAVYGYTF	TGTGCCAGCAGCTTAACGATTGAGGCGGTCTATGGCTACACCTTC
-	-	TRBV19	TRBJ2-5	CASREGASQETQYF	TGTGCCAGTAGAGAGGGAGCGAGCCAAGAGACCCAGTACTTC
-	-	TRBV19	TRBJ1-2	CASSPSGTTGYTF	TGTGCCAGTAGCCCCTCAGGGACTACTGGCTACACCTTC
-	-	TRBV28	TRBJ2-2	CASSSSGQNTGELFF	TGTGCCAGCAGTTCCTCGGGACAGAACACCGGGGAGCTGTTTTTT
-	-	TRBV7-3	TRBJ1-6	CASSLSSYNSPLHF	TGTGCCAGCAGCTTAAGCTCCTATAATTCACCCCTCCACTTT
-	-	TRBV2	TRBJ1-2	CASSRQVPNGYTF	TGTGCCAGCAGTCGACAGGTCCCCAATGGCTACACCTTC
once	TRBD2	TRBV19	TRBJ2-3	CASTLRRENSDTQYF	TGTGCCAGTACCCTTAGGCGGGAGAACTCAGATACGCAGTATTTT